The 7 T cell receptor beta chains presented below share a single source sample, sequenced in a study of beta chain features in type 1 diabetes (dated by TCRdb to 2017 to 2018). The library relied on the immunoSEQ multiplex PCR assay. The entire isolated RNA was reverse transcribed using the High Capacity cDNA Reverse Transcription Kit, and thus expressed TCRB transcripts were sequenced. The source is immuneACCESS, and TCRdb retained only in-frame sequences with V and J called. Part of the clones is not carried over; for the studies checked, unresolved V genes explain less than half of this, and the remainder is unexplained. Counted in this sample were roughly 340,000 clones; around an eighth of them appeared once. The top ten clonotypes cover around 0.01% of the sample. These receptors have no identified antigens. What the study reported, not specific to this receptor: Type 1 diabetes patients showed a moderate but significant shortening of TCRB CDR3 length in all four CD4+ subsets.

Material: naive CD4+ T cells from blood. The intended sense of this specimen's cell subset or site label: true naive CD4+ T cells. Receptors originate from a woman younger than 30 with type 1 diabetes.

This rearrangement joins TRBV18 to TRBJ1-2; perhaps TRBD1 as D (5 bases). Germline assignment: CDR1 KGHSH and CDR2 LQKENI. V was trimmed by 3 bases and J by 3 bases, leaving 11 bases between them. This CDR3 is 14 amino acids long. The CDR3 region is CASSPQGYDYGYTF. The CDR3 DNA reads TGTGCCAGCTCACCTCAGGGTTACGACTATGGCTACACCTTC. The complete variable domain, with remaining parts taken from reference TRBV18 and TRBJ1-2, reads NAGVMQNPRHLVRRRGQEARLRCSPMKGHSHVYWYRQLPEEGLKFMVYLQKENIIDESGMPKERFSAEFPKEGPSILRIQQVVRGDSAAYFCASSPQGYDYGYTFGSGTRLTVV.

This clone came up a few times. The chain combines TRBV29-1 with TRBJ2-4; D may be TRBD2 (6 bases). The CDR3 sequence is 13 residues long. The germline V gene encodes CDR1 SQVTM and CDR2 ANQGSEA. Trimming shortened V by 6 bases and J by 0 bases, and 9 bases separated the two germline ends. The CDR3 bases are TGCAGCGTAGGAGGGGCAGCCAAAAACATTCAGTACTTC. This encodes CSVGGAAKNIQYF.

The chain combines TRBV14 with TRBJ1-1; D possibly corresponds to TRBD1 (6 bases). CDR3 length: 14 amino acids. CDR1 and CDR2 (germline): SGHDN, FVKESK. Trimming took off 5 bases at V and 6 bases at J, with 16 bases between the two ends. The DNA of the CDR3 is TGTGCCAGCAGCTATTTTCAGGGGAAGGCTGAAGCTTTCTTT. Its protein is CASSYFQGKAEAFF.

This chain uses TRBV29-1 with TRBJ1-5; D is uncertain. Germline CDR1 SQVTM, CDR2 ANQGSEA. V lost 6 bases and J 9 bases, leaving 15 bases between the germline ends. This CDR3 has 12 residues. This CDR3 is CSVGERPGPQHF. In nucleotides, the CDR3 is TGCAGCGTCGGCGAGCGCCCGGGGCCCCAGCATTTT.

The genes are TRBV2 and TRBJ2-7; the D gene is possibly TRBD1 (6 bases). CDR3 length equals 13 residues. Germline assignment: CDR1 SNHLY and CDR2 FYNNEI. Trimming cost V 3 bases and J 5 bases, with 11 bases left between them. This CDR3 reads CASSDQGSHEQYF. Here the CDR3 DNA reads TGTGCCAGCAGTGACCAGGGGTCTCACGAGCAGTACTTC.

This clone was seen a few times. This chain connects TRBV4-3 to TRBJ1-4; D perhaps matches TRBD1 (6 bases). Germline V gives CDR1 LGHNA, CDR2 YSLEER. This CDR3 contains 14 residues. Trimming removed 4 bases from V and 5 bases from J, with 11 bases in between. CDR3 nucleotides: TGCGCCAGCAGCCGTGGACAGCCCAATGAAAAACTGTTTTTT. Residues: CASSRGQPNEKLFF.

This clone was counted between two and nine times. This rearrangement joins TRBV7-3 to TRBJ2-1; TRBD2 matches 12 bases. The germline CDR1 and CDR2 sequences are SGHTA and FQGTGA. The CDR3 consists of 16 residues. V lost 5 bases, J lost 7 bases, and 9 bases stayed unmatched. CDR3 loop: CASSGSSGRGLNEQFF. In DNA, the CDR3 is TGTGCCAGCAGCGGATCTAGCGGGAGGGGACTTAATGAGCAGTTCTTC.